Shown below are 20 T cell receptor beta chains from a single sample sequenced in a study of shared clonotypes between healthy human individuals. Libraries were prepared by immunoSEQ multiplex PCR; TCRdb keeps only in-frame clonotypes and omits some of them. In the table there are 1.5 million to 2.5 million clones, approximately 95% of which are singletons. Naive CD8 cells comprised CD45RO-negative, CCR7-positively selected cells, excluding terminally differentiated effector memory CD45RA+ cells. Source material: naive CD8+ T cells sorted from blood. These TCRs come from a man aged 18 to 29 in good health.

The rearrangement joins TRBV25-1 to TRBJ2-7, with D perhaps TRBD1 or TRBD2 (5 bases each). The CDR3 is 15 residues long. CDR1 is MGHDK and CDR2 is SYGVNS in the germline V gene. The V gene lost 4 bases and the J gene lost 6 bases, with 19 bases spanning the gap. CDR3 amino acids: CASSAQGSVIGEQYF. CDR3 bases: TGTGCCAGCAGTGCGCAGGGTAGCGTAATAGGCGAGCAGTACTTC.

V gene TRBV7-9 combines with J gene TRBJ2-2; 7 bases fit TRBD1. Germline loops: CDR1 SEHNR, CDR2 FQNEAQ (reference sequence). This CDR3 is built from 15 residues. Trimming cost V 5 bases and J 7 bases; bases outside gene matches: 10. The chain's CDR3 is CASSGDRAVDGELFF. The DNA for the CDR3 is TGTGCCAGCAGCGGCGACAGGGCCGTAGACGGGGAGCTGTTTTTT.

The genes are TRBV27 and TRBJ2-7; D ambiguous. V was clipped by 5 bases and J by 4 bases, with 12 bases between them. Germline V gene lookup returns CDR1 MNHEY and CDR2 SMNVEV (reference sequence). CDR3 length equals 13 residues. The CDR3 sequence is CASSPQPSYEQYF. CDR3 sequence (DNA): TGTGCCAGCAGTCCCCAGCCCAGTTACGAGCAGTACTTC.

This clone was found once. The chain employs TRBV4-2 and TRBJ2-7; TRBD2 might be the D (6 bases). Trimming took 1 base from V and 3 from J, leaving 13 bases between them. The CDR3 runs to 15 residues. Per germline, CDR1 LGHNA and CDR2 YNFKEQ. The CDR3 region is CASSQVLQGGYEQYF. Written as DNA, the CDR3 is TGTGCCAGCAGCCAAGTGCTGCAGGGAGGCTACGAGCAGTACTTC.

The chain uses TRBV2 and TRBJ2-1; a weak D match, TRBD2 (6 bases). CDR3 size: 17 residues. The V gene lost 3 bases and the J gene lost 4 bases, with 19 bases spanning the gap. Germline loops: CDR1 SNHLY, CDR2 FYNNEI. The CDR3 DNA reads TGTGCCAGCAGTGATAGGCCGGACTACTCGACTTACAATGAGCAGTTCTTC. Translation gives CASSDRPDYSTYNEQFF.

V is TRBV13 and J is TRBJ2-7; D is perhaps TRBD1 or TRBD2 (6 bases each). The CDR3 has 14 residues. Per the germline V gene, CDR1 is PRHDT and CDR2 is FYEKMQ (reference sequence). V was cut by 6 bases and J by 3 bases, with 15 bases left in between. CDR3 sequence: CASSLGGSFYEQYF. The CDR3 DNA follows: TGTGCCAGCAGTCTAGGGGGGTCGTTCTACGAGCAGTACTTC.

As for this clone: Likely a read error: the CDR3 ends without its conserved phenylalanine or tryptophan. Because the CDR3's place on the DNA is in doubt, the DNA is left out and the CDR3 is given as listed by TCRdb. The rearrangement uses TRBV25-1 and TRBJ2-7; the D segment call TRBD1 is taken from the table without a DNA check. Germline assignment: CDR1 MGHDK and CDR2 SYGVNS. The CDR3 region is 12 residues in length, termini included. CDR3 loop: CASSEGHRVSSL.

The chain has TRBV9 and TRBJ1-2, with D hard to call. Looked up from germline, CDR1 is SGDLS and CDR2 is YYNGEE. This CDR3 comprises 12 residues. Trimming took off 3 bases at V and 2 bases at J, with 5 bases between the two ends. In DNA form, the CDR3 reads TGTGCCAGCAGCGGGGAGAACTATGGCTACACCTTC. It codes for CASSGENYGYTF.

This clone has ten or more counts. The V call is TRBV27, the J call TRBJ2-7; 11 bases fit TRBD2. After removal of 8 bases from V and 4 bases from J, the junction contained 10 bases not matched to a gene. CDR1 is MNHEY, CDR2 SMNVEV, per germline (reference sequence). CDR3 length equals 15 residues. CDR3 sequence (DNA): TGTGCCAGCGGAACACTTAGCGGGGGGGCATACGAGCAGTACTTC. This sequence encodes CASGTLSGGAYEQYF.

The chain has TRBV7-9 and TRBJ2-5; TRBD1 aligns across 10 bases. The V and J ends lost 5 bases and 5 bases, in that order; junction bases with no gene match: 5. The CDR3 has 14 residues. Germline values: CDR1 SEHNR, CDR2 FQNEAQ (reference sequence). CDR3 protein: CASSGDRGWETQYF. CDR3 DNA: TGTGCCAGCAGCGGGGACAGGGGATGGGAGACCCAGTACTTC.

On this clone: Other DNA sequences in this sample translate to the same CDR3. This chain connects TRBV5-6 to TRBJ2-7; D possibly corresponds to TRBD2 (6 bases). Between the trimmed V and J ends, which lost 0 bases and 6 bases, there was a span of 7 bases. In germline, CDR1 is SGHDT, CDR2 YYEEEE. The CDR3 sequence is 12 residues long. CDR3 loop: CASSLGGGEQYF. CDR3 nucleotide sequence: TGTGCCAGCAGCTTGGGGGGAGGCGAGCAGTACTTC.

V is TRBV6-6 and J is TRBJ2-7, with D possibly matching TRBD1 (6 bases). CDR3 length: 14 amino acids. Trimming removed 5 bases at V and 6 bases at J, with 17 bases between. Germline loops: CDR1 MNHNY, CDR2 SVGAGI (reference sequence). The CDR3 DNA is TGTGCCAGCAGTCCAGGGGTCGTGGCCTCCGAGCAGTACTTC. Translation gives CASSPGVVASEQYF.

V is TRBV2 and J is TRBJ1-1; no reliable D call. The CDR3 contains 14 residues. Germline CDR1 is SNHLY and CDR2 is FYNNEI. Between the trimmed V and J ends, which lost 7 bases and 2 bases, there was a span of 14 bases. Written as DNA, the CDR3 is TGTGCCAGCATAAACCGATACCTTAACACTGAAGCTTTCTTT. Translating it yields CASINRYLNTEAFF.

The table lists this clone with a count of one. V and J are TRBV7-6 and TRBJ1-4; tentative D call: TRBD1 (6 bases). The CDR3 covers 15 residues. With 3 bases removed from V and 11 bases from J, the gap between germline ends came to 19 bases. Germline CDR1 and CDR2: SGHVS and FNYEAQ. The CDR3 region has the DNA TGTGCCAGCAGCTTCCGGGACGGACCAGGGGAGAAACTGTTTTTT. It specifies CASSFRDGPGEKLFF.

The V gene is TRBV11-2, the J gene TRBJ2-7; 9 positions agree with TRBD1. CDR1 is SGHAT, CDR2 FQNNGV, per germline. With V trimmed by 1 base and J by 5 bases, 6 bases remained unmatched. The CDR3 runs to 15 residues. The CDR3 region has the DNA TGTGCCAGCAGCTTAGCCGGACAGGGGAGCCACGAGCAGTACTTC. Encoded protein: CASSLAGQGSHEQYF.

The chain carries TRBV11-2 and TRBJ2-7; D may match TRBD1 or TRBD2 (7 bases each). Trimming shortened V by 1 base and J by 12 bases, and 19 bases separated the two germline ends. The CDR3 spans 14 residues. CDR1 is SGHAT and CDR2 is FQNNGV in the germline V gene. The CDR3 region is CASSLGARGGSWYF. The CDR3 DNA follows: TGTGCCAGCAGCTTAGGAGCCAGGGGGGGCTCTTGGTACTTC.

The J gene is TRBJ2-2, the V gene TRBV30; D is possibly TRBD1 or TRBD2 (6 bases each). Germline V gene sequence: CDR1 GTSNPN, CDR2 SVGIG (reference sequence). The CDR3 runs to 13 residues. CDR3 in amino acids: CAAGGPRTGELFF. The DNA for the CDR3 is TGTGCTGCCGGGGGCCCGAGGACCGGGGAGCTGTTTTTT.

The chain carries TRBV5-6 and TRBJ2-7, with 8 positions matching TRBD1. Germline CDR1 is SGHDT and CDR2 is YYEEEE. J lost 3 bases, V lost 5 bases, and 7 bases had no gene match. This CDR3 comprises 14 residues. In DNA, the CDR3 is TGTGCCAGCAGTATTGGTGACAGGGGCTACGAGCAGTACTTC. Its protein product is CASSIGDRGYEQYF.

The chain employs TRBV4-1 and TRBJ2-3; D is tentatively TRBD1 or TRBD2 (5 bases each). Trimming removed 1 base from V and 8 bases from J, with 16 bases in between. From germline, CDR1 is MGHRA and CDR2 YSYEKL. The CDR3 has 15 residues. CDR3 nucleotides: TGCGCCAGCAGCCAAGGGGACGGTCCTGGGGGTACGCAGTATTTT. This translates into CASSQGDGPGGTQYF.

This clone was seen only once. The genes are TRBV6-6 and TRBJ2-1; D may correspond to TRBD1 or TRBD2 (6 bases each). This CDR3 comprises 16 residues. With 5 bases removed from V and 6 bases from J, the gap between germline ends came to 20 bases. Germline V gene sequence: CDR1 MNHNY, CDR2 SVGAGI (reference sequence). Here the CDR3 reads CASSPGGRREGNEQFF. The CDR3, as DNA: TGTGCCAGCAGTCCCGGGGGCAGGAGGGAAGGCAATGAGCAGTTCTTC.